This T cell receptor beta chain was sequenced for a study of control samples from healthy donors and cancer patients. Produced via immunoSEQ multiplex PCR; TCRdb's table is partial and in-frame only. The profile shows about 74,000 clones, around nine tenths of them singletons. V gave up 3 bases and J gave up 7 bases; unmatched junction bases: 7. Germline CDR1 reads GTSNPN; CDR2 reads SVGIG (reference sequence). This CDR3 contains 14 residues. This TCR was recovered from a woman aged 45 to 65 in good health. Sequencing was carried out using blood. The chain links TRBV30 to TRBJ1-4; TRBD1 matches at 8 bases. CDR3 residues: CAWSPTGVTEKLFF. In nucleotides, the CDR3 is TGTGCCTGGAGCCCGACAGGGGTGACTGAAAAACTGTTTTTT. The full variable domain, completed using reference TRBV30 and TRBJ1-4, is SQTIHQWPATLVQPVGSPLSLECTVEGTSNPNLYWYRQAAGRGLQLLFYSVGIGQISSEVPQNLSASRPQDRQFILSSKKLLLSDSGFYLCAWSPTGVTEKLFFGSGTQLSVL.